This T cell receptor (beta chain) came from a study of blood T cell repertoires in COVID-19. In the study overall: Specimens from acute and convalescent COVID-19 originated in the United States, Italy and Spain.

Germline CDR1 reads SNHLY; CDR2 reads FYNNEI. V was clipped by 7 bases and J by 6 bases; unmatched bases: 13. The CDR3 is 15 residues long. The table came from immunoSEQ multiplex PCR; TCRdb's copy has only in-frame clones and leaves some out. The sample lists about 110,000 clones, 88% occurring once. This receptor was obtained from a man aged 45-65 years with active or convalescent COVID-19. This chain uses TRBV2 with TRBJ2-7, with 9 bases identical to TRBD1. Material for sequencing was peripheral blood. The CDR3 DNA follows: TGTGCCAGCACCCCAGCGGGGACAGGGATTTCCGAGCAGTACTTC. Its translation: CASTPAGTGISEQYF.